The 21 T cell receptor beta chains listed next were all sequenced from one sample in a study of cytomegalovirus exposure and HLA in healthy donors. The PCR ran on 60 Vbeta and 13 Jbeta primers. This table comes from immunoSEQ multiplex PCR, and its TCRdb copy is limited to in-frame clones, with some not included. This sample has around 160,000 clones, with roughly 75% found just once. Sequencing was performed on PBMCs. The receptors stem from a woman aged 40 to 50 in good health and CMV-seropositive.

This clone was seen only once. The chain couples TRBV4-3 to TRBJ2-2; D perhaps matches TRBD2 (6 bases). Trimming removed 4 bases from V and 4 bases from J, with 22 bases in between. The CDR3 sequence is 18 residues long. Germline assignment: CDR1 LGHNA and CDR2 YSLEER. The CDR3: CASSRTIGAGGGTGELFF. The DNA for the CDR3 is TGCGCCAGCAGCCGAACCATAGGAGCGGGTGGGGGCACCGGGGAGCTGTTTTTT.

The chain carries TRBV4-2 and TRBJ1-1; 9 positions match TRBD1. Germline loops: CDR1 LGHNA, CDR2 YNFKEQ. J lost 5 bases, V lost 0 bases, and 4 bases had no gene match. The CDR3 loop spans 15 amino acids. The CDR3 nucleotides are TGTGCCAGCAGCCAAGATACAGGGGGCGTAACTGAAGCTTTCTTT. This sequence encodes CASSQDTGGVTEAFF.

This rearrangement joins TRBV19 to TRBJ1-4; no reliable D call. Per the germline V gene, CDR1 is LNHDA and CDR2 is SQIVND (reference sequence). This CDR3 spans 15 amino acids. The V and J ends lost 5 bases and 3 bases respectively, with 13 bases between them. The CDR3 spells CASSRSRTANEKLFF. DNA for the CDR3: TGTGCCAGTAGTCGATCAAGAACAGCTAATGAAAAACTGTTTTTT. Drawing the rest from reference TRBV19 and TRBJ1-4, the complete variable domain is DGGITQSPKYLFRKEGQNVTLSCEQNLNHDAMYWYRQDPGQGLRLIYYSQIVNDFQKGDIAEGYSVSREKKESFPLTVTSAQKNPTAFYLCASSRSRTANEKLFFGSGTQLSVL.

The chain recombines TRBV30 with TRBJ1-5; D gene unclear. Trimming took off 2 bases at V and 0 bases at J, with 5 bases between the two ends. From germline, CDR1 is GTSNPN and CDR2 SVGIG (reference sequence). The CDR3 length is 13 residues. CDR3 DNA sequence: TGTGCCTGGAGTCCCAATAGCAATCAGCCCCAGCATTTT. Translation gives CAWSPNSNQPQHF.

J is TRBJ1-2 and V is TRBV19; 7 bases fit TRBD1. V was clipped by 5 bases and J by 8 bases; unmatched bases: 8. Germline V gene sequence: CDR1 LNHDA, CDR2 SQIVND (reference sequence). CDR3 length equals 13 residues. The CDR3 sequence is CASSVQGSGGYTF. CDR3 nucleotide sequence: TGTGCCAGTAGTGTACAGGGGTCGGGAGGCTACACCTTC.

CDR3 loop: CASSSGGETQYF. The CDR3 coding sequence is TGTGCCAGCAGTTCAGGGGGAGAGACCCAGTACTTC. V is TRBV28 and J is TRBJ2-5, with 7 bases lining up with TRBD1. The CDR3 sequence is 12 residues long. The germline V gene has CDR1 MDHEN and CDR2 SYDVKM. The J segment lost 4 bases and the V segment lost 4 bases, leaving 0 bases of the junction unmatched. The full variable domain, with the rest looked up from reference TRBV28 and TRBJ2-5, is DVKVTQSSRYLVKRTGEKVFLECVQDMDHENMFWYRQDPGLGLRLIYFSYDVKMKEKGDIPEGYSVSREKKERFSLILESASTNQTSMYLCASSSGGETQYFGPGTRLLVL.

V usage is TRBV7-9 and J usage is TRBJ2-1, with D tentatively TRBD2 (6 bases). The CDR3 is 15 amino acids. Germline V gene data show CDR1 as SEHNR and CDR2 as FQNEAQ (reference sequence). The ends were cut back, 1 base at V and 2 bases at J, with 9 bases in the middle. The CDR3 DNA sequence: TGTGCCAGCAGCTTAGGTGAGCGGGCCTACAATGAGCAGTTCTTC. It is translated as CASSLGERAYNEQFF.

The CDR3 DNA follows: TGTGCCAGCAGTTTGGGGGGTTGGCAGCCCCAGCATTTT. It encodes CASSLGGWQPQHF. The rearrangement joins TRBV27 to TRBJ1-5, with D maybe TRBD1 (5 bases). V shed 3 bases and J shed 7 bases, with 10 bases lying between them. CDR1 is MNHEY and CDR2 is SMNVEV in the germline V gene (reference sequence). The length of the CDR3 is 13 residues.

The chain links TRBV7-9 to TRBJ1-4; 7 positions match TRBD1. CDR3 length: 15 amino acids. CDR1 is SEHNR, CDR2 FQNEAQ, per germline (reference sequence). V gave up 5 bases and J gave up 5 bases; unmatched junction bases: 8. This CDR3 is CASSPVAGGNEKLFF. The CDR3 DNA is TGTGCCAGCAGCCCAGTCGCAGGGGGGAATGAAAAACTGTTTTTT. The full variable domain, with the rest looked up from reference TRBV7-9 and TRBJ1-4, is DTGVSQNPRHKITKRGQNVTFRCDPISEHNRLYWYRQTLGQGPEFLTYFQNEAQLEKSRLLSDRFSAERPKGSFSTLEIQRTEQGDSAMYLCASSPVAGGNEKLFFGSGTQLSVL.

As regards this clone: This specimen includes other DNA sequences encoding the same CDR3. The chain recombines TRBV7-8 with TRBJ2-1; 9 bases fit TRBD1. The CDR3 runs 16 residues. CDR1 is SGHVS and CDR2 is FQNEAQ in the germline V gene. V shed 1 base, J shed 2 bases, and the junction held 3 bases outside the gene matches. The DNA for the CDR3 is TGTGCCAGCAGCTTAGTGCGGGACAGGGCCTACAATGAGCAGTTCTTC. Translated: CASSLVRDRAYNEQFF.

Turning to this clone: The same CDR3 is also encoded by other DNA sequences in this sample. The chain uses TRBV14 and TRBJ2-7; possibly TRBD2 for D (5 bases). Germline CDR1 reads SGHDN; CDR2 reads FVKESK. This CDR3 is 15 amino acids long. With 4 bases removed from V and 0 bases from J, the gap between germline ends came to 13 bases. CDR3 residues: CASSPPRESSYEQYF. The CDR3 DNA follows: TGTGCCAGCAGCCCCCCTAGGGAGAGCTCCTACGAGCAGTACTTC.

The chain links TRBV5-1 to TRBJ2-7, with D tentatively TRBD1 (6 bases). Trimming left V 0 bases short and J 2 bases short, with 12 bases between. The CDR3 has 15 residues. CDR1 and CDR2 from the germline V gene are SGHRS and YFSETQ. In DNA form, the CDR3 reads TGCGCCAGCAGCTTGGCTCAGGGGACGGCCTACGAGCAGTACTTC. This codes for CASSLAQGTAYEQYF.

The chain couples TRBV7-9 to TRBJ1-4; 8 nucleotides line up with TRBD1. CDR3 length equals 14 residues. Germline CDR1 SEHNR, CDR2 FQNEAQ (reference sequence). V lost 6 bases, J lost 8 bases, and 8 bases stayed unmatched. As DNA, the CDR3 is TGTGCCAGCAGGTGGACAGGGTCAGACGAAAAACTGTTTTTT. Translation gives CASRWTGSDEKLFF.

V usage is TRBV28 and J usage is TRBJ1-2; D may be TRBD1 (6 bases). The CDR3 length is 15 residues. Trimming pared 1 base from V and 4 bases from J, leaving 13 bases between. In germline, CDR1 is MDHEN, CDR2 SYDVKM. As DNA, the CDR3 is TGTGCCAGCAGTTTATTACCGGGACAAGGCTATGGCTACACCTTC. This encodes CASSLLPGQGYGYTF.

The CDR3 sequence: CASSAIADSYEQYF. The CDR3 nucleotides are TGTGCCAGTAGTGCTATAGCAGACTCCTACGAGCAGTACTTC. The V and J genes are TRBV19 and TRBJ2-7, with D unclear. V was clipped by 5 bases and J by 0 bases, with 11 bases between them. The CDR3 covers 14 residues. CDR1 LNHDA and CDR2 SQIVND come from the germline V gene (reference sequence).

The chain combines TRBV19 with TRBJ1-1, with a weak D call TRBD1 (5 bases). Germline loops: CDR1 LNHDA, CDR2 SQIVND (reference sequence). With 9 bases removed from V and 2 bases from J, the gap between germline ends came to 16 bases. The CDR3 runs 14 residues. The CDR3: CASSWTTGNTEAFF. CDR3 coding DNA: TGTGCCAGCAGCTGGACCACAGGTAACACTGAAGCTTTCTTT.

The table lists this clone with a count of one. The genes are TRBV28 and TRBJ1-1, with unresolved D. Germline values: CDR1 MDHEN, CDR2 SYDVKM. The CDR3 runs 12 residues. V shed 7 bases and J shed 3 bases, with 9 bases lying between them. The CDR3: CASTYADTEAFF. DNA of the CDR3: TGTGCCAGCACCTACGCGGACACTGAAGCTTTCTTT.

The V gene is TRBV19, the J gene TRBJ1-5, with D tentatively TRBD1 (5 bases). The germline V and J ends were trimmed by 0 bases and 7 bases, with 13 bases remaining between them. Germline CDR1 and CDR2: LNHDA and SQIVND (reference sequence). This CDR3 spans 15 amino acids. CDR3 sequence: CASSIEGGVRQPQHF. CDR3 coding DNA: TGTGCCAGTAGTATAGAAGGAGGGGTCCGCCAGCCCCAGCATTTT.

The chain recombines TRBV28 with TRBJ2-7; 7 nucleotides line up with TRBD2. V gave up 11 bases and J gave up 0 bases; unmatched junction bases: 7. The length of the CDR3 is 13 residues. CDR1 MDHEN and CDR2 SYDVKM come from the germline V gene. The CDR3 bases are TGTGCCTCCTGGCGGGAGAGCTCCTACGAGCAGTACTTC. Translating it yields CASWRESSYEQYF.

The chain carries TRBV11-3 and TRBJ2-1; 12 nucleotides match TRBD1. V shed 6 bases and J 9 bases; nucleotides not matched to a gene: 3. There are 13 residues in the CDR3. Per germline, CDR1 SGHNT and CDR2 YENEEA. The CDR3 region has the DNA TGTGCCAGCAGAGGGACAGGGGGCAGTGAGCAGTTCTTC. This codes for CASRGTGGSEQFF.

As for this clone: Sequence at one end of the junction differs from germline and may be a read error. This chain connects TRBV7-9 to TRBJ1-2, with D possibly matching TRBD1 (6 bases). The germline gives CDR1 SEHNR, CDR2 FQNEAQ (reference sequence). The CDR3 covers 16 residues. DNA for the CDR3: TGTTCCAGCAGCTACAAGTCATTCCAGGGGATTGACGGCTACACCTTC. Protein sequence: CSSSYKSFQGIDGYTF.